Presented here are 14 T cell receptor beta chains from one specimen sequenced in a study of blood T cell repertoires in COVID-19. Clones were sequenced by immunoSEQ multiplex PCR, and TCRdb holds only the in-frame ones, with some missing. Of 160,000 or so clones listed, about 83% were seen once; the top ten hold approximately 14%. The sequenced sample was peripheral blood. These receptors were obtained from a woman of 80 years or more with acute or convalescent COVID-19.

The sample holds a few counts of this clone. The rearrangement joins TRBV30 to TRBJ1-2; D is uncertain. CDR1 and CDR2 (germline): GTSNPN, SVGIG (reference sequence). This CDR3 is built from 12 residues. V was pared by 0 bases and J by 6 bases, with 8 bases between. CDR3 sequence reads: CAWSVHHDGYTF. The DNA of the CDR3 is TGTGCCTGGAGTGTACATCACGATGGCTACACCTTC. The complete variable domain, with remaining parts taken from reference TRBV30 and TRBJ1-2, reads SQTIHQWPATLVQPVGSPLSLECTVEGTSNPNLYWYRQAAGRGLQLLFYSVGIGQISSEVPQNLSASRPQDRQFILSSKKLLLSDSGFYLCAWSVHHDGYTFGSGTRLTVV.

The V gene is TRBV28, the J gene TRBJ1-2; D remains ambiguous. Trimming removed 4 bases at V and 8 bases at J, with 17 bases between. The V gene's germline CDR1 is MDHEN and CDR2 SYDVKM. The CDR3 contains 14 residues. The CDR3 spells CASSSSWEARGYTF. Here the CDR3 DNA reads TGTGCCAGCAGTTCCTCATGGGAGGCGCGCGGCTACACCTTC.

This chain uses TRBV18 with TRBJ2-7; 11 bases match TRBD1. With 6 bases clipped from V and 5 bases from J, the junction kept 6 bases outside the gene matches. Germline V CDR1 and CDR2: KGHSH, LQKENI. The CDR3 consists of 14 residues. Written as DNA, the CDR3 is TGTGCCAGCTCTCAGGACAGGGGGCTCCACGAGCAGTACTTC. Translating it yields CASSQDRGLHEQYF.

This clone occurred a few times. The chain combines TRBV28 with TRBJ2-3; D is perhaps TRBD2 (6 bases). The CDR3 has 15 amino acids. Per the germline V gene, CDR1 is MDHEN and CDR2 is SYDVKM. V dropped 1 base and J dropped 0 bases, with 8 bases sitting between them. The DNA for the CDR3 is TGTGCCAGCAGTTTATTTGGGGGGAGCACAGATACGCAGTATTTT. Protein: CASSLFGGSTDTQYF.

The chain carries TRBV29-1 and TRBJ2-7; D is uncertain. This CDR3 region has 13 residues. The germline V gene has CDR1 SQVTM and CDR2 ANQGSEA. V dropped 2 bases and J dropped 2 bases, with 10 bases sitting between them. The CDR3 DNA reads as TGCAGCGTTGAAAGAGACACCACCTACGAGCAGTACTTC. Its translation is CSVERDTTYEQYF.

This chain joins TRBV28 and TRBJ1-4; 8 nucleotides match TRBD1. The CDR3 contains 18 residues. Germline V gene data show CDR1 as MDHEN and CDR2 as SYDVKM. The V and J ends lost 11 bases and 10 bases, in that order; junction bases with no gene match: 27. The chain's CDR3 is CAGSYHGDRRLMRVKLFF. CDR3 bases: TGTGCCGGCTCATATCACGGGGACAGGAGACTAATGAGGGTAAAACTGTTTTTT.

The chain combines TRBV19 with TRBJ2-7; D perhaps matches TRBD1 (6 bases). This CDR3 is built from 14 residues. The V gene lost 5 bases and the J gene lost 1 base, with 12 bases spanning the gap. CDR1 and CDR2 from the germline V gene are LNHDA and SQIVND (reference sequence). The CDR3 protein is CASSDRSYSYEQYF. CDR3 bases: TGTGCCAGTAGTGACAGGTCCTATTCCTACGAGCAGTACTTC.

J is TRBJ2-4 and V is TRBV3-1 (or the pseudogene TRBV3-2); D remains ambiguous. This CDR3 is 18 amino acids long. Trimming shortened V by 0 bases and J by 0 bases, and 15 bases separated the two germline ends. Germline V gene sequence: CDR1 LGHDT, CDR2 YNNKEL (reference sequence). CDR3 sequence (DNA): TGTGCCAGCAGCCAAGATAGTGGGCTAACGCTAGCCAAAAACATTCAGTACTTC. This codes for CASSQDSGLTLAKNIQYF.

This rearrangement joins TRBV5-4 to TRBJ1-1; TRBD1 is a possible D gene (6 bases). The V end lost 3 bases, the J end lost 1 base, and 22 bases lay between the germline ends. Germline CDR1 and CDR2: SGHNT and YYREEE (reference sequence). The CDR3 runs to 18 residues. CDR3 coding DNA: TGTGCCAGCAGCTCGCTCGGAGGGGGAGGGCACCCGAACACTGAAGCTTTCTTT. Protein sequence: CASSSLGGGGHPNTEAFF.

A single count supports this clone. The chain couples TRBV15 to TRBJ1-5; D not certain. The CDR3 is 14 amino acids. Germline CDR1 reads LNHNV; CDR2 reads YYDKDF (reference sequence). Trimming cost V 0 bases and J 3 bases, with 6 bases left between them. CDR3 sequence (DNA): TGTGCCACCAGCAGAGATGGGCTCAATCAGCCCCAGCATTTT. Protein: CATSRDGLNQPQHF.

This chain joins TRBV11-2 and TRBJ1-2; no clear D gene. V was cut by 5 bases and J by 1 base, with 11 bases left in between. Germline CDR1 SGHAT, CDR2 FQNNGV. The CDR3 totals 14 residues. The CDR3 bases are TGTGCCAGCAGCCTACGACAACTTAACTATGGCTACACCTTC. It yields the protein CASSLRQLNYGYTF.

The gene calls are TRBV5-4 and TRBJ2-1, with 7 bases lining up with TRBD1. The CDR3 contains 14 residues. The V segment lost 3 bases and the J segment 7 bases; nucleotides outside the gene matches: 7. Per germline, CDR1 SGHNT and CDR2 YYREEE (reference sequence). CDR3 in amino acids: CASSYRDSSNEQFF. The CDR3 DNA is TGTGCCAGCAGCTACCGGGACAGTTCAAATGAGCAGTTCTTC.

The chain has TRBV2 and TRBJ1-2, with 8 bases lining up with TRBD1. Unmatched junction bases numbered 2, after V lost 6 bases and J lost 2 bases. The CDR3 is made up of 13 amino acids. Looked up from germline, CDR1 is SNHLY and CDR2 is FYNNEI. The CDR3 coding sequence is TGTGCCAGCAGGGGACAGGACAACTATGGCTACACCTTC. Protein product: CASRGQDNYGYTF. Filled out from reference TRBV2 and TRBJ1-2, the complete variable domain reads EPEVTQTPSHQVTQMGQEVILRCVPISNHLYFYWYRQILGQKVEFLVSFYNNEISEKSEIFDDQFSVERPDGSNFTLKIRSTKLEDSAMYFCASRGQDNYGYTFGSGTRLTVV.

The chain recombines TRBV5-6 with TRBJ2-5, with 9 nucleotides matching TRBD1. CDR1 and CDR2 from the germline V gene are SGHDT and YYEEEE. The V and J ends lost 4 bases and 3 bases, in that order; junction bases with no gene match: 10. The CDR3 has 16 residues. The CDR3 region is CASSPGTGMAKETQYF. CDR3 coding DNA: TGTGCCAGCAGCCCCGGGACAGGGATGGCGAAAGAGACCCAGTACTTC.